This T cell receptor (beta chain) derives from a study of naive and memory T cell subsets. Study-wide findings and caveats: Tuberculin site TCR excess was interpreted as type IV hypersensitivity infiltration.

Treatment denoted: skin biopsy from PPD injection site in Mantoux-positive individual. The library had UMIs added by 3' ligation of an oligonucleotide to TCR cDNA. Individuals with a positive Mantoux test gave biopsies from PPD-injected skin. Input was roughly 1 to 1000 ng of DNase-treated total RNA without cell sorting. This clonotype was seen ten or more times. What it recognizes is unknown. Germline CDR1 LGHDT, CDR2 YNNKEL (reference sequence). Between the trimmed V and J ends, which lost 1 base and 7 bases, there was a span of 4 bases. This CDR3 is built from 12 residues. Four PCR rounds used nested alpha and beta constant region primers plus the SP2 primer. TCRdb fed the UMI-ligation and nested PCR reads into MiXCR, producing one record per CDR3 protein. This sample has approximately 22,000 distinct CDR3 sequences, with nearly 6% found just once.

The origin of this receptor is an adult in good health. The chain links TRBV3-1 to TRBJ2-2, with D unclear. The starting material was skin, obtained from a tuberculin skin test site. The CDR3 is CASSQVDGELFF. The CDR3, as DNA: TGTGCCAGCAGCCAAGTAGACGGGGAGCTGTTTTTT.